These 18 T cell receptor beta chains originate from one sample sequenced in a study of control samples from healthy donors and cancer patients (dated by TCRdb to 2019 to 2021). Receptor libraries were prepared by the immunoSEQ multiplex PCR assay. The table was pulled from immuneACCESS by TCRdb, which kept in-frame rearrangements only. Such tables lose some clones; where checked, under half of the loss comes from unresolved V genes, and the rest has no known cause. Counted in this sample were fewer than 500,000 clones; approximately 92% of them appeared once. Just under 6.5% of the sample lies in the top ten. The source material was PBMCs. These receptor sequences come from a man aged 40-50 years with head and neck cancer.

The chain uses TRBV4-2 and TRBJ1-2, with 8 bases identical to TRBD1. Trimming removed 3 bases from V and 8 bases from J; junction bases left unmatched: 14. CDR1 and CDR2 (germline): LGHNA, YNFKEQ. The CDR3 is 16 residues long. In DNA, the CDR3 is TGTGCCAGCAGCCAGAGTACCGGACAGGGAAGAGAGGGCTACACCTTC. This encodes CASSQSTGQGREGYTF.

The chain has TRBV29-1 and TRBJ1-1, with TRBD1 as a possible D gene (5 bases). The CDR3 has 12 amino acids. The V gene's germline CDR1 is SQVTM and CDR2 ANQGSEA. Trimming took 7 bases from V and 4 from J, leaving 13 bases between them. The DNA for the CDR3 is TGCAGCGCCGACCGGGGGTCCACTGAAGCTTTCTTT. It specifies CSADRGSTEAFF.

The chain uses TRBV18 and TRBJ2-3; 9 positions agree with TRBD2. Germline V gives CDR1 KGHSH, CDR2 LQKENI. The junction had 8 bases not matched to a gene; V was cut back by 2 bases and J by 2 bases. The CDR3 spans 17 residues. This CDR3 is CASSPVPSGTLTDTQYF. In DNA form, the CDR3 reads TGTGCCAGCTCACCAGTCCCTAGCGGGACCCTCACAGATACGCAGTATTTT.

The chain carries TRBV19 and TRBJ2-1; no clear D. CDR1 and CDR2 (germline): LNHDA, SQIVND (reference sequence). The CDR3 is 13 amino acids. V was pared by 2 bases and J by 8 bases, with 10 bases between. The DNA of the CDR3 is TGTGCCAGTAGTATATGGTCTCCCGATGAGCAGTTCTTC. This encodes CASSIWSPDEQFF.

This chain joins TRBV27 and TRBJ2-6; no definite D call. The CDR3 covers 15 residues. Deletions cut 4 bases from V and 1 base from J, with 8 bases between. Looked up from germline, CDR1 is MNHEY and CDR2 is SMNVEV (reference sequence). This CDR3 reads CASSSGQSGANVLTF. CDR3 DNA sequence: TGTGCCAGCAGTTCTGGGCAGTCTGGGGCCAACGTCCTGACTTTC.

V usage is TRBV19 and J usage is TRBJ1-4, with 9 bases aligning to TRBD1. From germline, CDR1 is LNHDA and CDR2 SQIVND (reference sequence). The ends lost 6 bases at V and 7 bases at J; junction bases unmatched: 6. This CDR3 spans 14 amino acids. The CDR3 DNA reads TGTGCCAGTAGGGGACAGGGTAGGGGTGAAAAACTGTTTTTT. Amino acid sequence: CASRGQGRGEKLFF. The complete variable domain, with remaining parts taken from reference TRBV19 and TRBJ1-4, reads DGGITQSPKYLFRKEGQNVTLSCEQNLNHDAMYWYRQDPGQGLRLIYYSQIVNDFQKGDIAEGYSVSREKKESFPLTVTSAQKNPTAFYLCASRGQGRGEKLFFGSGTQLSVL.

The chain links TRBV4-2 to TRBJ1-5, with D unresolved. Trimming cost V 4 bases and J 5 bases, with 9 bases left between them. Germline CDR1 and CDR2: LGHNA and YNFKEQ. The CDR3 covers 13 residues. The CDR3, as DNA: TGTGCCAGCAGCCTCGGTATAGATCAGCCCCAGCATTTT. Encoded protein: CASSLGIDQPQHF.

The genes are TRBV6-2 or TRBV6-3 and TRBJ1-4, with 7 positions matching TRBD1. This CDR3 region has 14 residues. After removal of 6 bases from V and 8 bases from J, the junction contained 9 bases not matched to a gene. Germline CDR1 MNHEY, CDR2 SVGEGT. The CDR3 here is CASSPTGFREKLFF. The DNA for the CDR3 is TGTGCCAGCAGCCCGACAGGGTTTCGAGAAAAACTGTTTTTT.

This chain joins TRBV6-6 and TRBJ1-2; a possible D gene is TRBD1 (5 bases). The germline gives CDR1 MNHNY, CDR2 SVGAGI (reference sequence). CDR3 length: 13 residues. Trimming stripped 10 bases from V and 5 bases from J, with 17 bases between. CDR3 loop: CAIDQGGGYGYTF. The CDR3 bases are TGTGCCATCGACCAAGGCGGGGGTTATGGCTACACCTTC.

The gene calls are TRBV7-9 and TRBJ2-5, with a tentative D call TRBD1 (6 bases). In germline, CDR1 is SEHNR, CDR2 FQNEAQ (reference sequence). The CDR3 runs 15 residues. V was shortened by 7 bases and J by 9 bases, with 24 bases between the two germline ends. CDR3 nucleotide sequence: TGTGCCAGCACCCCTGCGGACAGCCGACCCGGGGCCCAGTACTTC. This encodes CASTPADSRPGAQYF.

V is TRBV28 and J is TRBJ2-3; D gene unclear. Germline CDR1 reads MDHEN; CDR2 reads SYDVKM. The CDR3 loop spans 11 amino acids. The V gene lost 3 bases and the J gene lost 6 bases, with 4 bases spanning the gap. CDR3 residues: CASSFSDTQYF. The DNA of the CDR3 is TGTGCCAGCAGTTTCTCGGATACGCAGTATTTT. The full variable domain, rest sourced from reference TRBV28 and TRBJ2-3, is DVKVTQSSRYLVKRTGEKVFLECVQDMDHENMFWYRQDPGLGLRLIYFSYDVKMKEKGDIPEGYSVSREKKERFSLILESASTNQTSMYLCASSFSDTQYFGPGTRLTVL.

The V and J genes are TRBV7-2 and TRBJ2-2; D not certain. The CDR3 totals 15 residues. Trimming stripped 4 bases from V and 6 bases from J, with 15 bases between. The V gene's germline CDR1 is SGHTA and CDR2 FQGNSA. CDR3 amino acids: CASSSPRIKAGELFF. CDR3 in DNA: TGTGCCAGCAGCTCTCCAAGGATCAAGGCCGGGGAGCTGTTTTTT.

The chain uses TRBV6-5 and TRBJ2-7; a weak D match, TRBD1 (5 bases). The V and J ends lost 5 bases and 1 base respectively, with 15 bases between them. The length of the CDR3 is 15 residues. Germline CDR1 and CDR2: MNHEY and SVGAGI. In nucleotides, the CDR3 is TGTGCCAGCAGTCCAGCAGGGATTGGATCCTACGAGCAGTACTTC. This encodes CASSPAGIGSYEQYF.

This chain links TRBV25-1 with TRBJ1-2, with TRBD1 matching 7 bases. This CDR3 region has 15 residues. CDR1 and CDR2 from the germline V gene are MGHDK and SYGVNS. V was clipped by 4 bases and J by 3 bases; unmatched bases: 8. CDR3 nucleotide sequence: TGTGCCAGCAGTGTAGCCGCTGGGACAGACTATGGCTACACCTTC. Protein: CASSVAAGTDYGYTF.

This chain joins TRBV4-1 and TRBJ1-4; D uncertain. Germline CDR1 reads MGHRA; CDR2 reads YSYEKL. The CDR3 is made up of 14 amino acids. V shed 1 base and J shed 0 bases, with 3 bases lying between them. CDR3: CASSQGATNEKLFF. The CDR3 region has the DNA TGCGCCAGCAGCCAAGGTGCAACTAATGAAAAACTGTTTTTT.

This clone was seen a handful of times. The chain combines TRBV7-3 with TRBJ1-2; D possibly corresponds to TRBD1 (5 bases). Germline assignment: CDR1 SGHTA and CDR2 FQGTGA. The CDR3 sequence is 13 residues long. V was clipped by 8 bases and J by 5 bases, with 15 bases between them. The CDR3, as DNA: TGTGCCAGCGGGAACGGGGGAGGTTATGGCTACACCTTC. Protein sequence: CASGNGGGYGYTF.

This clone was seen a handful of times. The CDR3 DNA is TGTGCCACCAGTGACACTCTCACAGGGGCGAATGAAAAACTGTTTTTT. It codes for CATSDTLTGANEKLFF. V is TRBV24-1 and J is TRBJ1-4, with 7 bases matching TRBD1. After removal of 4 bases from V and 5 bases from J, the junction contained 9 bases not matched to a gene. The V gene's germline CDR1 is KGHDR and CDR2 SFDVKD. This CDR3 comprises 16 residues.

CDR3 loop: CASSDRLAAQETQYF. The CDR3 DNA is TGTGCCAGCAGCGACCGACTAGCAGCACAAGAGACCCAGTACTTC. The J gene is TRBJ2-5, the V gene TRBV11-2; 7 nucleotides match TRBD2. The CDR3 is made up of 15 amino acids. V gave up 5 bases and J gave up 2 bases; unmatched junction bases: 8. The germline CDR1 and CDR2 sequences are SGHAT and FQNNGV.